Listed below are T cell receptor beta chains from one sample, sequenced in a study of blood T cell repertoires in COVID-19. The data were produced by immunoSEQ multiplex PCR, yet TCRdb's version contains in-frame clones alone and is incomplete. This sample carries around 180,000 clones, more than 75% of them seen once, and the ten largest clones take about 20%. The sample was peripheral blood. Source of these receptors: a person between 65 and 79 years old with COVID-19, enrolled during active disease. Each CDR3 is given with its conserved first and last residue. The D gene is left open where the match is weak. The size entry is marked missing in some rows and otherwise reads once, few, many or a size class.

V: TRBV6-5; J: TRBJ1-2; D: -; size: -; CDR3: CASSTNPRVYGYTF; DNA: TGTGCCAGCAGTACCAACCCACGAGTCTATGGCTACACCTTC
V: TRBV5-4; J: TRBJ2-1; D: -; size: -; CDR3: CASSLGDRRNEQFF; DNA: TGTGCCAGCAGCTTGGGTGACAGAAGAAATGAGCAGTTCTTC
V: TRBV18; J: TRBJ2-7; D: -; size: -; CDR3: CASSPTGEGEQYF; DNA: TGTGCCAGCTCACCGACAGGGGAGGGCGAGCAGTACTTC
V: TRBV5-1; J: TRBJ1-2; D: -; size: -; CDR3: CASHPGGGKDYTF; DNA: TGCGCCAGCCACCCGGGGGGAGGGAAGGACTACACCTTC
V: TRBV27; J: TRBJ1-5; D: -; size: -; CDR3: CASAHSNQPQHF; DNA: TGTGCATCTGCACATAGCAATCAGCCCCAGCATTTT
V: TRBV25-1; J: TRBJ1-2; D: TRBD1; size: -; CDR3: CASSERGTGYGYTF; DNA: TGTGCCAGCAGTGAACGAGGGACAGGCTATGGCTACACCTTC
V: TRBV9; J: TRBJ2-1; D: -; size: -; CDR3: CASSRTTRNEQFF; DNA: TGTGCCAGCAGCCGGACTACCAGGAATGAGCAGTTCTTC
V: TRBV2; J: TRBJ2-7; D: TRBD1; size: -; CDR3: CATTGTGEGEQYF; DNA: TGTGCCACAACCGGGACAGGGGAGGGGGAGCAGTACTTC
V: TRBV5-1; J: TRBJ2-1; D: -; size: -; CDR3: CASSLAYRNNEQFF; DNA: TGCGCCAGCAGCTTGGCTTACAGAAACAATGAGCAGTTCTTC
V: TRBV7-3; J: TRBJ2-1; D: -; size: once; CDR3: CASSSRAGRGVGNEQFF; DNA: TGTGCCAGCAGCTCTCGCGCCGGCAGGGGAGTAGGCAATGAGCAGTTCTTC
V: TRBV24-1; J: TRBJ2-7; D: TRBD1; size: -; CDR3: CATSDAPGQGSTEQYF; DNA: TGTGCCACCAGTGATGCACCCGGACAGGGGTCGACCGAGCAGTACTTC
V: TRBV27; J: TRBJ1-2; D: -; size: -; CDR3: CASRARVGSDGYTF; DNA: TGTGCCAGCAGGGCCAGGGTGGGGTCGGATGGCTACACCTTC
V: TRBV3-1/TRBV3-2; J: TRBJ2-7; D: TRBD2; size: -; CDR3: CASSQDISGGDEQYF; DNA: TGTGCCAGCAGCCAAGATATAAGCGGGGGGGACGAGCAGTACTTC
V: TRBV7-2; J: TRBJ2-3; D: TRBD2; size: -; CDR3: CASSLRASAGGRVDTQYF; DNA: TGTGCCAGCAGCTTAAGGGCCTCCGCGGGGGGCCGAGTAGATACGCAGTATTTT
V: TRBV7-6; J: TRBJ1-1; D: -; size: -; CDR3: CASSHREGPNTEAFF; DNA: TGTGCCAGCAGCCACCGAGAGGGTCCGAACACTGAAGCTTTCTTT
V: TRBV28; J: TRBJ2-7; D: -; size: -; CDR3: CASSLGGIASYEQYF; DNA: TGTGCCAGCAGTTTAGGAGGGATAGCATCCTACGAGCAGTACTTC
V: TRBV3-1/TRBV3-2; J: TRBJ2-3; D: TRBD2; size: once; CDR3: CASSQRTGGSTDTQYF; DNA: TGTGCCAGCAGCCAAAGGACGGGGGGAAGCACAGATACGCAGTATTTT
V: TRBV7-2; J: TRBJ2-3; D: TRBD2; size: once; CDR3: CASSLGWAPSGGAVNTQYF; DNA: TGTGCCAGCAGCTTAGGGTGGGCTCCTAGCGGGGGGGCCGTGAATACGCAGTATTTT
V: TRBV18; J: TRBJ2-5; D: -; size: -; CDR3: CASSGLKTARDWWSLQETQYF; DNA: TGTGCCAGCTCAGGACTAAAGACTGCAAGAGACTGGTGGAGTCTGCAAGAGACCCAGTACTTC
V: TRBV28; J: TRBJ1-5; D: -; size: -; CDR3: CASTSGTKGQPQHF; DNA: TGTGCCAGCACCTCCGGGACAAAAGGTCAGCCCCAGCATTTT
V: TRBV6-5; J: TRBJ2-1; D: TRBD1; size: -; CDR3: CASKTTGSDYNEQFF; DNA: TGTGCCAGCAAAACGACAGGGTCCGACTACAATGAGCAGTTCTTC
V: TRBV7-2; J: TRBJ1-6; D: TRBD1; size: -; CDR3: CASSPKTGVSPLHF; DNA: TGTGCCAGCAGCCCAAAGACAGGGGTATCACCCCTCCACTTT
V: TRBV7-9; J: TRBJ2-5; D: TRBD1; size: -; CDR3: CASSFRQGARETQYF; DNA: TGTGCCAGCAGCTTCCGACAGGGGGCTCGGGAGACCCAGTACTTC
V: TRBV6-4; J: TRBJ2-7; D: -; size: once; CDR3: CASNLHCRESRTYEQYF; DNA: TGTGCCAGCAATTTGCATTGCCGGGAGAGCAGGACCTACGAGCAGTACTTC
V: TRBV19; J: TRBJ2-1; D: -; size: few; CDR3: CASSIIGNEQFF; DNA: TGTGCCAGTAGTATTATCGGCAATGAGCAGTTCTTC
V: TRBV5-1; J: TRBJ1-2; D: TRBD1; size: -; CDR3: CATGTTGKGYTF; DNA: TGCGCCACCGGAACGACAGGGAAAGGCTACACCTTC
V: TRBV30; J: TRBJ2-2; D: -; size: -; CDR3: CAWSPGTSITGELFF; DNA: TGTGCCTGGAGTCCTGGAACTAGTATCACCGGGGAGCTGTTTTTT
V: TRBV5-5; J: TRBJ1-5; D: -; size: once; CDR3: CASSLLPGGQPQHF; DNA: TGTGCCAGCAGCTTGTTGCCCGGGGGGCAGCCCCAGCATTTT
V: TRBV5-5; J: TRBJ2-1; D: -; size: -; CDR3: CASSLEGPSYNEQFF; DNA: TGTGCCAGCAGCTTGGAGGGGCCCTCCTACAATGAGCAGTTCTTC
V: TRBV7-9; J: TRBJ2-3; D: -; size: -; CDR3: CASSLVTSGADTQYF; DNA: TGTGCCAGCAGCTTAGTCACCTCCGGGGCAGATACGCAGTATTTT
V: TRBV2; J: TRBJ2-7; D: TRBD2; size: -; CDR3: CASNPGGLAYEQYF; DNA: TGTGCCAGCAATCCGGGAGGGCTGGCCTACGAGCAGTACTTC
V: TRBV6-5; J: TRBJ1-5; D: -; size: -; CDR3: CASIVGGNQPQHF; DNA: TGTGCCAGCATTGTAGGGGGCAATCAGCCCCAGCATTTT
V: TRBV7-8; J: TRBJ1-6; D: -; size: -; CDR3: CASSLPDSPLHF; DNA: TGTGCCAGCAGCTTACCTGATTCACCCCTCCACTTT
V: TRBV5-5; J: TRBJ2-5; D: -; size: -; CDR3: CASSSAGSTYQETQYF; DNA: TGTGCCAGCAGCTCCGCCGGGTCAACGTACCAAGAGACCCAGTACTTC
V: TRBV2; J: TRBJ2-1; D: TRBD2; size: -; CDR3: CASSEYGSGDNNEQFF; DNA: TGTGCCAGCAGTGAATACGGTAGCGGGGATAACAATGAGCAGTTCTTC
V: TRBV19; J: TRBJ1-5; D: -; size: -; CDR3: CASTSRRGLEPQHF; DNA: TGTGCCAGTACCTCGAGGCGGGGACTCGAGCCCCAGCATTTT
V: TRBV28; J: TRBJ2-7; D: -; size: once; CDR3: CASSPGGFYEQYF; DNA: TGTGCCAGCAGTCCAGGTGGATTCTACGAGCAGTACTTC
V: TRBV24-1; J: TRBJ2-7; D: TRBD2; size: -; CDR3: CATHDQTSRSSYEQYF; DNA: TGTGCCACCCACGACCAGACTAGCAGAAGCTCCTACGAGCAGTACTTC
V: TRBV7-2; J: TRBJ1-5; D: -; size: -; CDR3: CASSLERLQPQHF; DNA: TGTGCCAGCAGCTTAGAGCGGCTACAGCCCCAGCATTTT
V: TRBV9; J: TRBJ1-6; D: TRBD1; size: -; CDR3: CASSAPHPFLTGVESPLHF; DNA: TGTGCCAGCAGCGCCCCCCATCCCTTTCTGACAGGGGTAGAATCACCCCTCCACTTT
V: TRBV7-2; J: TRBJ1-3; D: -; size: -; CDR3: CASSLGGGAGNTIYF; DNA: TGTGCCAGCAGCTTAGGGGGAGGGGCTGGAAACACCATATATTTT
V: TRBV7-9; J: TRBJ2-2; D: -; size: -; CDR3: CASSLLGDTGELFF; DNA: TGTGCCAGCAGCTTACTTGGAGACACCGGGGAGCTGTTTTTT